This TCR beta chain was captured by sequencing in a study of shared clonotypes between healthy human individuals. Study findings and constraints: Estimated richness was generally greater in naive than memory subsets.

About this clone itself: The target antigen is unknown. A read error may account for a junction end that differs from germline.

Authors' analysis steps: Filtering of immunoSEQ junctional sequences could not match full-length read filtering. Measured with immunoSEQ multiplex PCR; TCRdb has only the in-frame clones, and not every one. V and J calls and clone size follow that table, whereas D and trimming were derived from the DNA. Here the sample spans 2 million or so clones, 85% to 95% being singletons. Donation came from healthy HIV-negative adults that had no recent acute infections or vaccinations. The CDR3 has 13 amino acids. Germline V CDR1 and CDR2: SGHRS, YFSETQ. Sequenced: naive CD4+ T cells sorted from blood. Sample subset: CD45RA+ positively selected. This TCR came from a young man in good health. The chain uses TRBV5-1 and TRBJ2-7; D possibly corresponds to TRBD2 (5 bases). The CDR3: CASSLGTRTDFTF. The CDR3 DNA follows: TGCGCCAGCAGCTTGGGGACCCGGACGGACTTTACTTTC.